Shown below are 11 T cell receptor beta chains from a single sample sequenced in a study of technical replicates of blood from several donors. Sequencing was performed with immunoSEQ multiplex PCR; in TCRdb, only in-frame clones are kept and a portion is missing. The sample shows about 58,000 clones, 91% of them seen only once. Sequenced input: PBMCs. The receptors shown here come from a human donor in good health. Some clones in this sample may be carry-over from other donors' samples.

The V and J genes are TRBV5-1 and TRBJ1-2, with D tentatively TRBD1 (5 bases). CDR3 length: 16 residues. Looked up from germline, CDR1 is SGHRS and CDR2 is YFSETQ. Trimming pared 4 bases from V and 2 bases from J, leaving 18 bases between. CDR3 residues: CASSPDPRGENYGYTF. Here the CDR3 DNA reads TGCGCCAGCAGCCCCGATCCTAGGGGCGAGAACTATGGCTACACCTTC.

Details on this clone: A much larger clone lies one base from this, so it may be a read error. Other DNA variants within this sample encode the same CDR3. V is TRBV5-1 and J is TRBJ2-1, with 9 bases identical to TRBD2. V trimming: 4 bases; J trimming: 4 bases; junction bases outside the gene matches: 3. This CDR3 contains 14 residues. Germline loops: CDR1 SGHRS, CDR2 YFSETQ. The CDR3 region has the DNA TGCGCCAGCAGCAGTAGCGGGGGTTACAATGAGCAGTTCTTC. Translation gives CASSSSGGYNEQFF.

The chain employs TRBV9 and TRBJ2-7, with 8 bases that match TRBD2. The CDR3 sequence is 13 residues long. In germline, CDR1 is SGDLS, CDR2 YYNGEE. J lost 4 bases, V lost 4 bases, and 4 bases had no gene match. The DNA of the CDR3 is TGTGCCAGCAGCCCACGGGGGGGGTACGAGCAGTACTTC. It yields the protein CASSPRGGYEQYF.

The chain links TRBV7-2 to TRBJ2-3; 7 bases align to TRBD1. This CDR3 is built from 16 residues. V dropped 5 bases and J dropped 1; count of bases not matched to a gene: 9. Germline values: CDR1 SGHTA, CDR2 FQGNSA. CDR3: CASSLRGQAGTDTQYF. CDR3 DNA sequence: TGTGCCAGCAGCCTAAGAGGACAGGCGGGCACAGATACGCAGTATTTT.

The CDR3, as DNA: TGCGCCAGCAGCTTGGGGGCAGAAGAGACCCAGTACTTC. Translation: CASSLGAEETQYF. The chain combines TRBV5-1 with TRBJ2-5, with D hard to call. Germline V gene sequence: CDR1 SGHRS, CDR2 YFSETQ. This CDR3 is 13 amino acids long. Trimming took 0 bases from V and 3 from J, leaving 6 bases between them.

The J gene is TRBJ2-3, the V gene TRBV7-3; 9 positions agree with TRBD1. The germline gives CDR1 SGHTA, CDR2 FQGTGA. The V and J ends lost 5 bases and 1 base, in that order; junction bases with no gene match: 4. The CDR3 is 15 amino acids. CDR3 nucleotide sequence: TGTGCCAGCAGCGAGGGGACAGGGCGCACAGATACGCAGTATTTT. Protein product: CASSEGTGRTDTQYF.

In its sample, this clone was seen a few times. In DNA, the CDR3 is TGTGCCAGCAGCACGCCGTTACAGGGGGGGACTGGAAACACCATATATTTT. This sequence encodes CASSTPLQGGTGNTIYF. This sequence joins TRBV21-1 and TRBJ1-3; TRBD1 was called by the table and not checked on the DNA. TRBV21-1 is designated a pseudogene. The CDR3 length is 17 residues.

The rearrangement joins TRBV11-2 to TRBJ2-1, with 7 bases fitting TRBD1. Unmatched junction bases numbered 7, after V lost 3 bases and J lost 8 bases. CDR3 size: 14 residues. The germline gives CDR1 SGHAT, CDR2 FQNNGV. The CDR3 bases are TGTGCCAGCAGCTTCACTAGAGGGGGCCATGAGCAGTTCTTC. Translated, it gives CASSFTRGGHEQFF.

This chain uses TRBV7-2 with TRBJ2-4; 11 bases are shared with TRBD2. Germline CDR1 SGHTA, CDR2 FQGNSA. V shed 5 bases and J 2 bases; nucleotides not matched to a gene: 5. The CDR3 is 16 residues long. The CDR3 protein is CASSISGGASKNIQYF. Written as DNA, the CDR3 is TGTGCCAGCAGCATTAGCGGGGGGGCCTCCAAAAACATTCAGTACTTC.

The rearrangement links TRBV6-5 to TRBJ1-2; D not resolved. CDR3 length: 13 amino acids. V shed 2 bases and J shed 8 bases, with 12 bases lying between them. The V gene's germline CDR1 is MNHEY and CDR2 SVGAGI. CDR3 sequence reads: CASSYGGQIGYTF. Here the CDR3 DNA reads TGTGCCAGCAGTTACGGAGGGCAAATCGGCTACACCTTC.

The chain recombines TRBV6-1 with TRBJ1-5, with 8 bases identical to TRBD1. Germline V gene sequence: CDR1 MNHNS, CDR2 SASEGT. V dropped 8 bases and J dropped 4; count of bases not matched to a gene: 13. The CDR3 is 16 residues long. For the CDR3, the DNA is TGTGCCAGCTGTGTTGCAGGGGGCGCAGGGAATCAGCCCCAGCATTTT. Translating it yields CASCVAGGAGNQPQHF.